Sequencing of this T cell receptor beta chain was carried out in a study of vaccination and CD4 T cells after COVID-19. An Oncomine TCR Beta short-read assay was used to sequence the DNA from cultured CD4+ T cells. TCRdb reanalysed the PCR reads using MiXCR and keeps one entry per CDR3 protein. The data hold approximately 11,000 distinct CDR3 sequences, with 65% to 80% observed a single time. Details on this clonotype: Its target is not known.

Treatment: 10-day PBMC culture with coronavirus spike peptide pools or control peptides (ViraFEST assay). Antigen-specific T cell expansion with peptide pools preceded TCR sequencing in the ViraFEST approach. The positive PCR dates, which preceded the US Alpha, Beta and Delta variants, fell between March and December 2020. The junction had 10 bases not matched to a gene; V was cut back by 10 bases and J by 10 bases. Germline CDR1 SGHTA, CDR2 FQGNSA. The CDR3 has 13 amino acids. Material: CD4+ T cells from blood, cultured in vitro. The source of this sequence is a human donor who had recovered from COVID-19. This rearrangement joins TRBV7-2 to TRBJ1-6, with 7 positions matching TRBD1. The chain's CDR3 is CATGQALRSPLHF. CDR3 sequence (DNA): TGTGCCACCGGACAGGCCCTCAGATCACCCCTCCACTTT.